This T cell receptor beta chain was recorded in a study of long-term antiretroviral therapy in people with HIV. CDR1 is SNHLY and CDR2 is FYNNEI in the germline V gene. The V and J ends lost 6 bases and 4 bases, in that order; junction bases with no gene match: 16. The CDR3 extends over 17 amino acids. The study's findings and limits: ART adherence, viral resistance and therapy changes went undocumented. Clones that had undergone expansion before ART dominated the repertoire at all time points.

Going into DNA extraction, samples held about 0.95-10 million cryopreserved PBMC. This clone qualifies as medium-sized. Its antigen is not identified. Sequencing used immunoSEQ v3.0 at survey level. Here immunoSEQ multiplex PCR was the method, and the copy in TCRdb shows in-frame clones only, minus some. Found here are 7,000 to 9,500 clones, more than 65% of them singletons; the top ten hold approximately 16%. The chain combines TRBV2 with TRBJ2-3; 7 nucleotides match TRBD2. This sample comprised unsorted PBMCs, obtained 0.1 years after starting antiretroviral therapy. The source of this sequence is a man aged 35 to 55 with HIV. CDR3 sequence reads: CASRALVGGTNSDTQYF. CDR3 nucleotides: TGTGCCAGCAGGGCACTAGTGGGCGGGACTAACTCAGATACGCAGTATTTT. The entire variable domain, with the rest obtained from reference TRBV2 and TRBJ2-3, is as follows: EPEVTQTPSHQVTQMGQEVILRCVPISNHLYFYWYRQILGQKVEFLVSFYNNEISEKSEIFDDQFSVERPDGSNFTLKIRSTKLEDSAMYFCASRALVGGTNSDTQYFGPGTRLTVL.